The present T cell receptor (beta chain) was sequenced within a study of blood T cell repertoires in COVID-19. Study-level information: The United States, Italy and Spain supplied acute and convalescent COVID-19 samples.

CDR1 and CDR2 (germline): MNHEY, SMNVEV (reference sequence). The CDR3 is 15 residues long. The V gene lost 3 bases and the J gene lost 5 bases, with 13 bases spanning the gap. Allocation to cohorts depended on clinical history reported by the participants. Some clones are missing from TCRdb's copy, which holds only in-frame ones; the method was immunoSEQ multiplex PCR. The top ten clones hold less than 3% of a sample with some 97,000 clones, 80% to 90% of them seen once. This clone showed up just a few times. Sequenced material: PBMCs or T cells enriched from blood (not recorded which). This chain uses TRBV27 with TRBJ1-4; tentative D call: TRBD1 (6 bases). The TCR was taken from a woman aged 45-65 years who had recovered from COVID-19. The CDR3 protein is CASSFGGGENEKLFF. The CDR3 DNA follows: TGTGCCAGCAGTTTCGGGGGGGGCGAGAATGAAAAACTGTTTTTT.